The T cell receptor (beta chain) under discussion was sequenced for a study of beta chain features in type 1 diabetes listed by TCRdb under 2018. Context from the whole study: Mean age, gender distribution, total cell number and subset yield did not differ between patients and healthy donors. Regulatory and stem cell-like memory subsets were isolated from only 8 patients and 8 healthy donors, whereas naive and central memory subsets came from all 30 or so donors. The study compared the TCRB repertoires of sorted circulating CD4+ T cell subsets in recently diagnosed type 1 diabetes patients with those in matched healthy donors. A total of around 110,000,000 sorted cells were examined across all samples, and RNA yield correlated strongly with the number of cells per subset.

General conclusions and limits of the study: Only small numbers of individuals were included in the HLA sub-analyses, which left unresolved whether HLA type had any influence on TCRB rearrangement. Naive, central memory and regulatory TCRB repertoires appeared to be more similar among patients than among healthy donors. In all four CD4+ subsets, TCRB CDR3 length was moderately but significantly shorter in type 1 diabetes patients. At VDJ recombination sites, patients with type 1 diabetes made fewer insertions and deleted more nucleotides, a pattern implying thymic rearrangement abnormalities. Because cDNA was sequenced instead of genomic DNA, activated cells with high expression could be over-represented, although the groups did not differ in activation or CD3 levels. Shorter templates might be favored by PCR, yet because patient and control samples were amplified and corrected together, any such skew would affect both groups equally.

This clone came up a few times. The clone's antigen remains unknown. Per-base quality was not reported, and no clone a single base away is much larger than it. The High Capacity cDNA Reverse Transcription Kit was used to reverse transcribe all of the isolated RNA, meaning that expressed TCRB transcripts were what got sequenced. Naive, central memory and regulatory T cell samples underwent deep immunoSEQ sequencing, averaging around 4 million total reads per sample. After sorted cells were lysed in RLT buffer, RNA was extracted with DNase-treated RNeasy Micro or Mini kits, with the choice depending on cell number. Each cell subset was processed on its own to prevent cross-contamination, while patient and healthy donor samples were processed together. Using the immunoSEQ multiplex PCR, TCRB sequences were amplified from cDNA into 87-bp fragments spanning the CDR3 region. Amplicons were sequenced on the Illumina HiSeq platform. The authors' pipeline ran thus. PCR bias was corrected computationally using synthetic template baselines, and reads within Hamming distance 2 were collapsed, with unmergeable singletons discarded. By aligning reads against IMGT, V, D and J genes, CDR3 length, and insertions or deletions at six rearrangement sites were assigned. Within each subset, clonotype counts were normalized to the number of sorted cells before true diversity and Gini coefficients were calculated with the tcR R package. The overlap coefficient, calculated on TCRB nucleotide sequences, was used to quantify repertoire sharing. As a proxy for the pre-selection repertoire, out-of-frame TCRB sequences from naive cells were analyzed. Drawn from immuneACCESS, this table holds only the in-frame rearrangements with V and J called that TCRdb kept. Clones are partly lost; checked studies trace under half to an unresolved V gene and leave the rest unexplained. V and J calls and clone size are given by that table; D and trimming were obtained from the DNA. This sample holds a few hundred thousand clones; approximately 15% were observed only once. Clones ranked in the top ten supply 0.013% to 0.015% of the sample.

Trimming takes 3 bases off V and 5 bases off J; junction bases not matched to a gene: 4. From the cysteine up to the phenylalanine, the CDR3 has a length of 15 residues. Only CDR3 DNA is held: 45 bases, read in frame from base 1. The CDR1 and CDR2 encoded by the germline V gene are MNHNS and SASEGT. Each donor gave one peripheral blood draw, approximately 110 mL on average, collected into heparinised tubes. Using a panel that included CD45RO, CCR7, CD25, CD127, CD95 and CD27, naive, central memory, regulatory and stem cell-like memory CD4+ T cells were sorted on a BD FACSAria II. All sorted populations exceeded 95% purity. PBMCs were separated immediately by Lymphoprep density gradient centrifugation and were stained directly, without being cultured. So that batch effects would be minimized, each experiment stained and sorted samples in pairs, pairing one healthy donor with one patient.

The clonotype was recovered from a woman between 18 and 29 years old with type 1 diabetes. The rearranged chain carries TRBV6-1 and TRBJ2-5, with TRBD2 identical over 12 junction bases. Sequences were obtained from naive CD4+ T cells from blood. The sample's cell subset or site, from its label and the paper: true naive CD4+ T cells. The nucleotide sequence is given as TGTGCCAGCAGTGAGACCCTAGCGGGAGGGGAGACCCAGTACTTC. This codes for CASSETLAGGETQYF.